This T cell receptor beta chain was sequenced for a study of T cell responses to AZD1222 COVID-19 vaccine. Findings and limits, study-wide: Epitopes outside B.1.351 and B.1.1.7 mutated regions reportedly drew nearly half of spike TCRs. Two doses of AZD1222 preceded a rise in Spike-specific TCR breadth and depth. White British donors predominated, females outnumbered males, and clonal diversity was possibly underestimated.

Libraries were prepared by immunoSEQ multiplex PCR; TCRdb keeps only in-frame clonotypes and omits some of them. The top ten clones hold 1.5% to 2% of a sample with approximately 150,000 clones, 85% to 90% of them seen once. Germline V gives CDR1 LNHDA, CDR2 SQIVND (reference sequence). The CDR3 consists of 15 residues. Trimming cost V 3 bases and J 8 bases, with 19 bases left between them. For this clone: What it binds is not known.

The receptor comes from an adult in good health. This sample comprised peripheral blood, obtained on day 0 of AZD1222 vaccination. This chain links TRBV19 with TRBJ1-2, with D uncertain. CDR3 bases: TGTGCCAGTAGTATTGCTGGAGAGCCAAGGAGGGGCTACACCTTC. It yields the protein CASSIAGEPRRGYTF.